One and the same sample provided the 11 T cell receptor beta chains below, sequenced in a study of metastatic and nonmetastatic thyroid tumors. TCRdb re-analyzed the PCR reads through MiXCR. This sample carries about 21,000 clones, 28% of them seen once, and the ten largest clones take 13% to 15%. None of the patients had undergone any treatment ahead of thyroid surgery. What was sequenced was tumor tissue. These TCRs come from a male donor with papillary thyroid cancer or a benign thyroid nodule (not recorded which). Some clones in this sample may be carry-over from other donors' samples.

This clone has ten or more counts. Other DNA variants within this sample encode the same CDR3. The CDR3 nucleotides are TGTGCCAGCAGTGCACAGGAAAATTCACCCCTCCACTTT. It specifies CASSAQENSPLHF. The chain is built from TRBV6-1 and TRBJ1-6; D possibly corresponds to TRBD1 (5 bases). Germline CDR1 is MNHNS and CDR2 is SASEGT. CDR3 length equals 13 residues. Trimming cost V 4 bases and J 7 bases, with 8 bases left between them.

This clone showed up just a few times. A read error may account for a junction end that differs from germline. The chain couples TRBV6-2 or TRBV6-3 to TRBJ2-7, with D maybe TRBD2 (5 bases). The CDR3 loop spans 14 amino acids. Per germline, CDR1 MNHEY and CDR2 SVGEGT. The CDR3 region is CASSLPSPSDEQYF. The CDR3, as DNA: TGTGCCAGCAGTTTGCCTAGCCCCTCCGACGAGCAGTACTTC.

This chain links TRBV7-9 with TRBJ1-3, with 9 bases identical to TRBD1. The CDR3 is 15 amino acids. Trimming removed 5 bases from V and 6 bases from J; junction bases left unmatched: 8. Germline CDR1 SEHNR, CDR2 FQNEAQ (reference sequence). CDR3 DNA: TGTGCCAGCAGCCTCTCCGGGGACAGGGCAAACACCATATATTTT. Encoded protein: CASSLSGDRANTIYF.

This clone was found a few times. The rearrangement uses TRBV2 and TRBJ2-5; a possible D gene is TRBD2 (5 bases). This CDR3 comprises 13 residues. V dropped 6 bases and J dropped 5 bases, with 13 bases sitting between them. CDR1 is SNHLY, CDR2 FYNNEI, per germline. The CDR3 DNA sequence: TGTGCCAGCAGGGGTGGAAGGGAGGAGACCCAGTACTTC. Its translation is CASRGGREETQYF.

This clone was counted between two and nine times. The rearrangement links TRBV28 to TRBJ1-1; unclear D gene. This CDR3 is built from 15 residues. V was cut by 7 bases and J by 7 bases, with 22 bases left in between. Per germline, CDR1 MDHEN and CDR2 SYDVKM. The CDR3 loop is CASIRSGVQFNEAFF. Written as DNA, the CDR3 is TGTGCCAGCATTAGGTCGGGAGTCCAGTTTAATGAAGCTTTCTTT.

This clone was found many times. V usage is TRBV7-2 and J usage is TRBJ2-3, with 10 bases identical to TRBD2. Germline values: CDR1 SGHTA, CDR2 FQGNSA. J gave up 5 bases and V 7 bases, and 12 bases lay outside the gene matches. The CDR3 sequence is 16 residues long. CDR3 amino acids: CASTPGLAGDQDTQYF. The CDR3, as DNA: TGTGCCAGCACCCCCGGGCTAGCGGGAGATCAAGATACGCAGTATTTT.

By sample share, this clone is medium-sized (0.01 to 0.1%). The rearrangement links TRBV25-1 to TRBJ2-7; 8 nucleotides align to TRBD2. The germline CDR1 and CDR2 sequences are MGHDK and SYGVNS. The CDR3 runs to 16 residues. The ends lost 4 bases at V and 2 bases at J; junction bases unmatched: 10. The CDR3 spells CASSVTTGTSAYEQYF. As DNA, the CDR3 is TGTGCCAGCAGTGTTACAACCGGGACTAGTGCCTACGAGCAGTACTTC.

The genes are TRBV7-2 and TRBJ2-5; 7 bases match TRBD1. Germline V lookup: CDR1 SGHTA, CDR2 FQGNSA. With V trimmed by 5 bases and J by 2 bases, 8 bases remained unmatched. The CDR3 runs 15 residues. This chain's CDR3 is CASSLNRGQQETQYF. The CDR3 DNA is TGTGCCAGCAGCCTCAACAGGGGACAGCAAGAGACCCAGTACTTC.

The chain carries TRBV12-3 or TRBV12-4 and TRBJ1-1; 7 nucleotides match TRBD1. CDR3 length: 14 amino acids. Trimming removed 8 bases from V and 1 base from J; junction bases left unmatched: 7. CDR3 in DNA: TGTGCCAGCGTACCCGGGACAGAGAACACTGAAGCTTTCTTT. Its translation is CASVPGTENTEAFF.

This clone has a handful of counts. The gene calls are TRBV6-2 or TRBV6-3 and TRBJ2-3; 9 bases align to TRBD1. Germline V gene data show CDR1 as MNHEY and CDR2 as SVGEGT. V lost 7 bases to trimming and J lost 5 bases; unmatched junction nucleotides: 10. CDR3 size: 15 residues. In DNA form, the CDR3 reads TGTGCCAGCATCGAAACAGGGGGCGAAGTAGATACGCAGTATTTT. Protein: CASIETGGEVDTQYF.

This clone was seen a handful of times. The chain couples TRBV19 to TRBJ1-1, with D possibly TRBD1 on 6 matching bases. The CDR3 covers 15 residues. V lost 3 bases, J lost 0 bases, and 11 bases lay in between. Looked up from germline, CDR1 is LNHDA and CDR2 is SQIVND (reference sequence). Here the CDR3 reads CASSIRAGVNTEAFF. CDR3 nucleotides: TGTGCCAGTAGTATTCGGGCAGGGGTGAACACTGAAGCTTTCTTT.